These 28 T cell receptor beta chains share one sample of origin, sequenced in a study of T-cell reconstitution after alpha-beta-depleted transplantation in children. As it was prepared, the TCRbeta library received unique molecular identifiers. TCRdb itself ran the PCR reads through MiXCR, one entry per CDR3 protein. The sample contains tens of thousands of distinct CDR3 sequences, approximately 43% of which appear only once. The input for sequencing was PBMCs, mostly from graft donor cells, taken 360 days after TCRalphabeta/CD19-depleted stem cell transplant. The receptors derive from a male patient aged 10 to 17 who had a stem cell transplant for acute lymphoblastic leukemia, so the T cells may come from the graft donor.

The V call is TRBV11-3, the J call TRBJ1-4, with D unclear. Trimming stripped 5 bases from V and 6 bases from J, with 13 bases between. The CDR3 loop spans 14 amino acids. CDR1 and CDR2 from the germline V gene are SGHNT and YENEEA. The CDR3 sequence: CASSHPRQDEKLFF. Written as DNA, the CDR3 is TGTGCCAGCAGCCATCCGAGGCAGGATGAAAAACTGTTTTTT.

The V gene is TRBV4-3, the J gene TRBJ2-1; 8 bases are shared with TRBD2. Germline values: CDR1 LGHNA, CDR2 YSLEER. Germline trimming cut 4 bases from V and 7 bases from J; bases unmatched to any gene: 12. The CDR3 extends over 16 amino acids. CDR3 coding DNA: TGCGCCAGCAGCCTAATTGGGCGGGGGGCTGGAAATGAGCAGTTCTTC. Encoded protein: CASSLIGRGAGNEQFF.

This clonotype was detected a few times. The genes are TRBV20-1 and TRBJ2-2, with D unresolved. This CDR3 spans 14 amino acids. Trimming pared 4 bases from V and 1 base from J, leaving 10 bases between. Germline V lookup: CDR1 DFQATT, CDR2 SNEGSKA (reference sequence). The CDR3 is CSAMDLGNTGELFF. In DNA, the CDR3 is TGCAGTGCTATGGACCTAGGGAACACCGGGGAGCTGTTTTTT.

The chain carries TRBV10-2 and TRBJ2-1; TRBD2 agrees at 7 bases. V was clipped by 2 bases and J by 3 bases; unmatched bases: 7. From germline, CDR1 is WSHSY and CDR2 SAAADI. This CDR3 comprises 16 residues. CDR3 bases: TGCGCCAGCAGTGAGCCTCAGGGCGGGAGCTACAATGAGCAGTTCTTC. This sequence encodes CASSEPQGGSYNEQFF.

The chain combines TRBV4-3 with TRBJ2-1, with D maybe TRBD2 (5 bases). CDR1 is LGHNA and CDR2 is YSLEER in the germline V gene. V was trimmed by 0 bases and J by 6 bases, leaving 15 bases between them. The CDR3 has 16 amino acids. CDR3 region: CASSQDRASSGNEQFF. CDR3 DNA sequence: TGCGCCAGCAGCCAAGATAGGGCTAGCAGTGGCAATGAGCAGTTCTTC.

The V gene is TRBV2, the J gene TRBJ1-1; D not resolved. The germline CDR1 and CDR2 sequences are SNHLY and FYNNEI. V lost 5 bases to trimming and J lost 5 bases, with 15 bases between them. This CDR3 is 14 amino acids long. The CDR3 spells CASSPQITRTEAFF. The CDR3 nucleotides read TGTGCCAGCAGTCCTCAGATTACAAGGACTGAAGCTTTCTTT. Complete variable domain (other parts from reference TRBV2 and TRBJ1-1): EPEVTQTPSHQVTQMGQEVILRCVPISNHLYFYWYRQILGQKVEFLVSFYNNEISEKSEIFDDQFSVERPDGSNFTLKIRSTKLEDSAMYFCASSPQITRTEAFFGQGTRLTVV.

The chain recombines TRBV28 with TRBJ2-2; TRBD2 might be the D (5 bases). V lost 5 bases to trimming and J lost 0 bases, with 13 bases between them. This CDR3 contains 16 residues. The germline gives CDR1 MDHEN, CDR2 SYDVKM. CDR3 loop: CASSDPSLPNTGELFF. The CDR3 bases are TGTGCCAGCAGTGATCCTAGCTTACCGAACACCGGGGAGCTGTTTTTT. The full variable domain, with the rest looked up from reference TRBV28 and TRBJ2-2, is DVKVTQSSRYLVKRTGEKVFLECVQDMDHENMFWYRQDPGLGLRLIYFSYDVKMKEKGDIPEGYSVSREKKERFSLILESASTNQTSMYLCASSDPSLPNTGELFFGEGSRLTVL.

This chain joins TRBV11-2 and TRBJ2-1; 7 bases are shared with TRBD1. V was clipped by 3 bases and J by 14 bases; unmatched bases: 7. Germline-derived CDR1 and CDR2 are SGHAT and FQNNGV. This CDR3 contains 12 residues. The CDR3: CASSFPRGTEFF. The CDR3 DNA reads as TGTGCCAGCAGCTTTCCCAGGGGGACAGAGTTCTTC.

This clonotype was detected a few times. The chain uses TRBV9 and TRBJ1-1; a possible D gene is TRBD1 (5 bases). CDR1 and CDR2 (germline): SGDLS, YYNGEE. V lost 3 bases to trimming and J lost 4 bases, with 13 bases between them. The CDR3 is 14 amino acids. CDR3 sequence (DNA): TGTGCCAGCAGCGCGTACCAGGGCGGCACTGAAGCTTTCTTT. This sequence encodes CASSAYQGGTEAFF.

In its sample, this clonotype was seen once. The chain links TRBV6-6 to TRBJ2-2, with D possibly TRBD2 on 5 matching bases. CDR1 MNHNY and CDR2 SVGAGI come from the germline V gene (reference sequence). Trimming took 7 bases from V and 5 from J, leaving 11 bases between them. This CDR3 region has 13 residues. In DNA, the CDR3 is TGTGCCAGCACCGGGGAATGGACCGGGGAGCTGTTTTTT. Translating gives CASTGEWTGELFF.

V is TRBV20-1 and J is TRBJ1-5, with 9 bases aligning to TRBD1. Germline loops: CDR1 DFQATT, CDR2 SNEGSKA (reference sequence). The CDR3 has 15 residues. Trimming removed 0 bases from V and 11 bases from J; junction bases left unmatched: 11. In DNA, the CDR3 is TGCAGTGCTAGAGACCCAGACAGGGGGGGGATGACCCAGCATTTT. Residues: CSARDPDRGGMTQHF.

This clonotype turned up a few times. The V and J genes are TRBV24-1 and TRBJ1-2; D is unclear. CDR1 KGHDR and CDR2 SFDVKD come from the germline V gene. There are 12 residues in the CDR3. The V end lost 3 bases, the J end lost 6 bases, and 7 bases lay between the germline ends. This CDR3 is CATSDRGHGYTF. Written as DNA, the CDR3 is TGTGCCACCAGTGATCGCGGGCATGGCTACACCTTC.

The chain couples TRBV7-2 to TRBJ2-1; 10 bases fit TRBD2. The CDR3 runs to 16 residues. CDR1 is SGHTA and CDR2 is FQGNSA in the germline V gene. V trimming: 1 base; J trimming: 8 bases; junction bases outside the gene matches: 8. Here the CDR3 reads CASSLEASGRYDEQFF. In DNA form, the CDR3 reads TGTGCCAGCAGCTTAGAGGCTAGCGGGAGATATGATGAGCAGTTCTTC.

The gene calls are TRBV12-3 or TRBV12-4 and TRBJ2-1; D is unresolved. V was clipped by 2 bases and J by 3 bases, with 8 bases between them. The CDR3 contains 14 residues. This CDR3 is CASSLRWLYNEQFF. Written as DNA, the CDR3 is TGTGCCAGCAGTTTACGGTGGCTCTACAATGAGCAGTTCTTC.

The V gene is TRBV12-3 or TRBV12-4, the J gene TRBJ2-1; no reliable D call. This CDR3 has 13 residues. Trimming removed 4 bases from V and 7 bases from J, with 11 bases in between. The chain's CDR3 is CASSSSWDNEQFF. CDR3 coding DNA: TGTGCCAGCAGTTCCTCTTGGGATAATGAGCAGTTCTTC.

This clonotype was seen ten or more times. This chain joins TRBV20-1 and TRBJ1-1; D is possibly TRBD1 (6 bases). V lost 5 bases, J lost 5 bases, and 18 bases lay in between. Per the germline V gene, CDR1 is DFQATT and CDR2 is SNEGSKA (reference sequence). The CDR3 runs 14 residues. The CDR3 coding sequence is TGCAGTGCTTACCACCGGGGGCCCGGAACTGAAGCTTTCTTT. As protein: CSAYHRGPGTEAFF.

The chain combines TRBV28 with TRBJ2-1; D could derive from TRBD1 or TRBD2 (6 bases each). This CDR3 spans 15 amino acids. V lost 6 bases, J lost 7 bases, and 19 bases lay in between. CDR1 and CDR2 from the germline V gene are MDHEN and SYDVKM. In DNA, the CDR3 is TGTGCCAGCAGCTTCGAGGGGGGTGGGTCTAATGAGCAGTTCTTC. This sequence encodes CASSFEGGGSNEQFF. Together with reference TRBV28 and TRBJ2-1, the CDR3 gives the full variable domain: DVKVTQSSRYLVKRTGEKVFLECVQDMDHENMFWYRQDPGLGLRLIYFSYDVKMKEKGDIPEGYSVSREKKERFSLILESASTNQTSMYLCASSFEGGGSNEQFFGPGTRLTVL.

The chain has TRBV12-3 or TRBV12-4 and TRBJ2-7; TRBD1 matches 7 bases. This CDR3 is built from 14 residues. With V trimmed by 0 bases and J by 7 bases, 6 bases remained unmatched. Here the CDR3 DNA reads TGTGCCAGCAGTTTAGCCCCGACAGGGTTTGAGCAGTACTTC. Translating gives CASSLAPTGFEQYF.

The V gene is TRBV14, the J gene TRBJ1-6; the D is unclear. Deletions cut 0 bases from V and 3 bases from J, with 12 bases between. Germline V lookup: CDR1 SGHDN, CDR2 FVKESK. The length of the CDR3 is 17 residues. The CDR3 spells CASSQEGTLGYNSPLHF. CDR3 DNA: TGTGCCAGCAGCCAAGAAGGTACCCTGGGCTATAATTCACCCCTCCACTTT.

This clonotype is a singleton in its sample. This rearrangement joins TRBV4-1 to TRBJ2-2; D not certain. The CDR3 is 14 amino acids. The ends were cut back, 1 base at V and 4 bases at J, with 7 bases in the middle. The germline gives CDR1 MGHRA, CDR2 YSYEKL. CDR3 coding DNA: TGCGCCAGCAGCCAAGTAGGTTCCACCGGGGAGCTGTTTTTT. This sequence encodes CASSQVGSTGELFF.

V and J are TRBV6-4 and TRBJ2-5; tentative D call: TRBD2 (5 bases). V lost 5 bases and J 2 bases, leaving 6 bases between the germline ends. The germline gives CDR1 MRHNA, CDR2 SNTAGT. The CDR3 consists of 12 residues. The CDR3 DNA is TGTGCCAGCAGTCGGACTCAAGAGACCCAGTACTTC. This codes for CASSRTQETQYF.

The sample holds a few counts of this clonotype. The chain links TRBV20-1 to TRBJ1-1; no firm D call. There are 13 residues in the CDR3. Trimming stripped 3 bases from V and 0 bases from J, with 8 bases between. Per germline, CDR1 DFQATT and CDR2 SNEGSKA (reference sequence). CDR3 in amino acids: CSARENLNTEAFF. CDR3 sequence (DNA): TGCAGTGCTAGGGAGAACTTGAACACTGAAGCTTTCTTT.

V is TRBV5-1 and J is TRBJ2-7, with D unresolved. The CDR3 is 14 residues long. Germline V gene data show CDR1 as SGHRS and CDR2 as YFSETQ. Between the trimmed V and J ends, which lost 7 bases and 3 bases, there was a span of 17 bases. The CDR3 reads CASSPAVLHYEQYF. Here the CDR3 DNA reads TGCGCCAGCTCCCCGGCAGTCCTTCACTACGAGCAGTACTTC. Based on the CDR3 plus reference TRBV5-1 and TRBJ2-7, the full variable domain is KAGVTQTPRYLIKTRGQQVTLSCSPISGHRSVSWYQQTPGQGLQFLFEYFSETQRNKGNFPGRFSGRQFSNSRSEMNVSTLELGDSALYLCASSPAVLHYEQYFGPGTRLTVT.

This sequence joins TRBV3-1 and TRBJ2-2; no clear D. This CDR3 contains 15 residues. Germline V gene lookup returns CDR1 LGHDT and CDR2 YNNKEL (reference sequence). The V and J ends lost 4 bases and 0 bases respectively, with 9 bases between them. Here the CDR3 reads CASSPSDANTGELFF. CDR3 nucleotide sequence: TGTGCCAGCAGCCCCAGCGACGCGAACACCGGGGAGCTGTTTTTT.

This clonotype has ten or more counts. V gene TRBV5-1 combines with J gene TRBJ2-1; 11 positions agree with TRBD2. CDR3 length: 18 residues. Germline CDR1 SGHRS, CDR2 YFSETQ. V dropped 7 bases and J dropped 4; count of bases not matched to a gene: 16. CDR3 in DNA: TGCGCCAGCCGGCCGAGTCTAGCGGGAGGCCAGCTTTACAATGAGCAGTTCTTC. Protein product: CASRPSLAGGQLYNEQFF.

This rearrangement joins TRBV27 to TRBJ2-7, with 9 bases matching TRBD2. J lost 4 bases, V lost 5 bases, and 6 bases had no gene match. This CDR3 spans 14 amino acids. Germline V lookup: CDR1 MNHEY, CDR2 SMNVEV (reference sequence). DNA for the CDR3: TGTGCCAGCAGTATTAGCGGGAGTGATTACGAGCAGTACTTC. Protein product: CASSISGSDYEQYF.

The chain employs TRBV6-5 and TRBJ1-1, with D perhaps TRBD1 (5 bases). This CDR3 is built from 17 residues. Per germline, CDR1 MNHEY and CDR2 SVGAGI. V dropped 4 bases and J dropped 1 base, with 19 bases sitting between them. The CDR3, as DNA: TGTGCCAGCAGTTCCGACGAGAGGGACGTAACGAACACTGAAGCTTTCTTT. Its protein product is CASSSDERDVTNTEAFF.

The chain is built from TRBV29-1 and TRBJ2-1; D is uncertain. Trimming stripped 2 bases from V and 0 bases from J, with 8 bases between. This CDR3 region has 14 residues. Germline assignment: CDR1 SQVTM and CDR2 ANQGSEA. Here the CDR3 DNA reads TGCAGCGTTGAAACCTTGAGCTCCTACAATGAGCAGTTCTTC. As protein: CSVETLSSYNEQFF.